This T cell receptor beta chain was identified in a study of CD4 T cells in relation to SARS-CoV-2 and coronaviruses. Overall study findings and caveats: Compared with monoreactive clones, crossreactive clones showed significantly weaker SARS-CoV-2 expansion.

Before the COVID-19 pandemic, during about 2011-2019, CD4+ T cells were taken from unexposed donors. CD4+ T cells were isolated from the cells after 10 days of culture. Sequencing was performed with immunoSEQ multiplex PCR; in TCRdb, only in-frame clones are kept and a portion is missing. The repertoire has some 14,000 clones, roughly three quarters of them found once; the top ten carry less than 20%. The germline V gene encodes CDR1 MNHNS and CDR2 SASEGT. This CDR3 has 11 amino acids. Trimming left V 2 bases short and J 7 bases short, with 5 bases between. Comment on this clone: Antigen unknown.

The TCR originated in a human donor in good health. The chain uses TRBV6-1 and TRBJ1-1; the D is unclear. The sample was CD4+ T cells from PBMCs, cultured in vitro. As DNA, the CDR3 is TGTGCCAGCAGTGAAACATATGAAGCTTTCTTT. As protein: CASSETYEAFF.